This paragraph reports one TCR beta chain. This clonotype was counted many times. The antigen this receptor binds is unknown. The input lacks base qualities; no much larger clone sits a single base away. Hyperthyroidism patients were aged 18 to 65 years and newly diagnosed, with disease duration of less than 2 months. Exclusion was applied to patients with uncontrolled infections, other autoimmune diseases, pregnancy or lactation. Diagnoses were established on the basis of clinical symptoms, serum thyroxine and TRAb, thyroid ultrasound, and orbital computed tomography. Blood from progressor patients was collected at the time of first diagnosis with hyperthyroidism, before any ophthalmopathy symptoms had appeared. PBMCs were separated from 10 ml of fresh peripheral blood using Ficoll-Paque density gradient centrifugation. Progressor patients were initially diagnosed with Graves' hyperthyroidism and developed ophthalmopathy during follow-up. Trizol reagent was used to extract total RNA, and RNA quality was then checked on an Agilent 2100 Bioanalyzer.

This sample was taken from a study of T cells in Graves' hyperthyroidism and ophthalmopathy (dated by TCRdb to the late 2010s). A note on the overall study: Peripheral blood samples were taken at the time of initial diagnosis, prior to any treatment. TCR V-J signatures able to tell the groups apart were searched for in a discovery cohort of approximately 95 patients, of whom approximately 40 had Graves' ophthalmopathy and 57 had stable Graves' hyperthyroidism. An independent validation cohort of 18 to 20 hyperthyroidism patients and about 16 patients who later progressed to ophthalmopathy tested prospective prediction of ophthalmopathy. The roughly 90 discovery patients were divided at random into training and test sets in a 7:3 ratio. In roughly six Graves' hyperthyroidism patients, the study also compared T-cell repertoires from thyroid tissue with T-cell repertoires from blood. After blood sampling, hyperthyroidism patients were treated with methimazole at a starting dose of 30 mg daily, and ophthalmopathy patients were treated with high-dose intravenous methylprednisolone. According to the paper, TCR Vbeta CDR3 sequencing was carried out on around 140 peripheral blood samples, which came from fewer than 50 ophthalmopathy, under 80 hyperthyroidism and around 17 progressor patients. Broader findings and caveats from the paper: Blood samples also contained most of the expanded thyroid clonotypes (frequency above 0.001), which suggests that blood repertoires may reflect thyroid immune responses. No statistical method was used to set the sample size in advance, and investigators knew the group allocation. Ophthalmopathy was separated from stable hyperthyroidism by a 13 V-J signature model, with roughly 88% sensitivity and 81% to 82% specificity obtained in cross-validation and 80%/75% obtained in testing. In validation, the model predicted progression to ophthalmopathy with over 65% sensitivity and 72.22% specificity, a median of roughly seven months before onset.

Amplification of TCR beta CDR3 regions was carried out from RNA transcripts. The first round of RT-PCR for the TCR CDR3 was performed with the HTBI primer set and the Qiagen OneStep RT-PCR kit. Libraries were constructed in a second round of multiplex PCR, after which size selection and purification were carried out. Paired-end sequencing of the libraries was performed with 100 bp reads on an Illumina HiSeq2000. The original pipeline was this. SOAPnuke was used to process the raw data, throwing out any read that contained adapters or uncalled bases, had a mean Phred below 15, or lacked an exact constant-primer or identifier match. COPE v1.2.5 was used to merge high-quality paired reads, and clonotypes were defined as unique nucleotide sequences. MiTCR v1.1 was used to align the clonotypes against IMGT TRBV, TRBD and TRBJ reference segments. Analysis was restricted to V-J combinations with a frequency above 0.0001, which covered roughly 99% of repertoires. The TCS score was defined as F50 (clonal expansion) divided by E x V (chaos), with BLOSUM62-based TCRdist calculated between CDR3 peptides within each V-J. Welch's t-statistics and random forest reduced fewer than 600 V-J features to 13, which were used in a naive Bayes classifier (R e1071). TCRdb ran its own pipeline on the public reads, namely fastp trimming at Q25 and MiXCR clone calling, and kept in-frame beta chains. Every entry covers one CDR3 protein and lists the most common genes and DNA from its rows. The V and J calls and clone size are TCRdb's, not the authors'. The sample has hundreds of thousands of distinct CDR3 sequences on record, approximately 15% of them singletons. The biggest ten clones account for almost 6% of the sample.

This receptor was identified in a woman aged 25 to 45 with Graves' hyperthyroidism that later progressed to Graves' ophthalmopathy. Sequences were obtained from blood.

The CDR3 corresponds to CASSIREGLSVYNEQFF. The nucleotides are TGTGCCAGTAGTATTCGGGAGGGCCTTTCCGTCTACAATGAGCAGTTCTTC. The sequence is built from TRBV19 and TRBJ2-1, and TRBD2 matches 8 of the central bases. V loses 3 bases at its end and J loses 3 bases; junction bases beyond the gene matches: 10. The CDR3 goes from the cysteine to the phenylalanine over 17 residues. Solely the CDR3 DNA is kept, with 51 bases framed from the first base. CDR1 LNHDA and CDR2 SQIVND were looked up in the germline V gene (reference sequence).